Below, 10 T cell receptor beta chains from the same sample are listed, as sequenced in a study of cytomegalovirus exposure and HLA in healthy donors. The protocol was immunoSEQ multiplex PCR, while the TCRdb copy is restricted to in-frame clones and leaves out a portion. Among some 74,000 clones listed, approximately 94% were seen once. Sequencing was done on a sample of PBMCs. Receptors originate from a woman aged 30 to 39 in good health and CMV-seronegative.

A note on this clone: A junction end diverges from the germline sequence, so it may reflect a read error. The V call is TRBV10-3, the J call TRBJ2-7; 12 nucleotides agree with TRBD2. The CDR3 sequence is 16 residues long. CDR1 and CDR2 (germline): ENHRY, SYGVKD. The CDR3 is CASSDVLAGGHYEQYF. The CDR3 region has the DNA TGTGCCAGCAGTGATGTCCTAGCGGGAGGGCACTACGAGCAGTACTTC.

The chain employs TRBV7-6 and TRBJ2-7, with a possible D match to TRBD2 (6 bases). The V and J ends lost 5 bases and 1 base respectively, with 15 bases between them. The CDR3 length is 15 residues. CDR1 is SGHVS and CDR2 is FNYEAQ in the germline V gene. CDR3 DNA: TGTGCCAGCAGCCCACCCGGGACTCTTTCCTACGAGCAGTACTTC. Residues: CASSPPGTLSYEQYF. Complete variable domain (other parts from reference TRBV7-6 and TRBJ2-7): GAGVSQSPRYKVTKRGQDVALRCDPISGHVSLYWYRQALGQGPEFLTYFNYEAQQDKSGLPNDRFSAERPEGSISTLTIQRTEQRDSAMYRCASSPPGTLSYEQYFGPGTRLTVT.

The V call is TRBV7-2, the J call TRBJ1-3, with D maybe TRBD1 (5 bases). CDR3 length equals 15 residues. Trimming stripped 5 bases from V and 4 bases from J, with 15 bases between. Germline-derived CDR1 and CDR2 are SGHTA and FQGNSA. CDR3 sequence reads: CASSGGSKGGNTIYF. The CDR3 DNA reads as TGTGCCAGCAGCGGTGGTTCGAAGGGGGGAAACACCATATATTTT.

V is TRBV9 and J is TRBJ2-3, with TRBD2 identical over 7 bases. CDR3 length: 16 residues. V lost 4 bases, J lost 3 bases, and 11 bases stayed unmatched. CDR1 is SGDLS, CDR2 YYNGEE, per germline. The chain's CDR3 is CASSSEGGSLTDTQYF. The CDR3 DNA reads TGTGCCAGCAGCTCTGAGGGCGGGAGTTTGACAGATACGCAGTATTTT.

The V and J genes are TRBV7-2 and TRBJ2-1, with unresolved D. V was cut by 5 bases and J by 0 bases, with 5 bases left in between. The CDR3 contains 13 residues. CDR1 and CDR2 from the germline V gene are SGHTA and FQGNSA. The CDR3 reads CASSPGSYNEQFF. DNA for the CDR3: TGTGCCAGCAGCCCCGGCTCCTACAATGAGCAGTTCTTC.

This clone was observed a handful of times. The chain is built from TRBV7-2 and TRBJ2-7; maybe TRBD1 (5 bases). V was cut by 1 base and J by 1 base, with 11 bases left in between. This CDR3 is 15 amino acids long. CDR1 and CDR2 (germline): SGHTA, FQGNSA. CDR3 sequence reads: CASSLEGWGSYEQYF. As DNA, the CDR3 is TGTGCCAGCAGCTTAGAGGGGTGGGGTTCCTACGAGCAGTACTTC. Variable domain in full (rest from reference TRBV7-2 and TRBJ2-7): GAGVSQSPSNKVTEKGKDVELRCDPISGHTALYWYRQSLGQGLEFLIYFQGNSAPDKSGLPSDRFSAERTGGSVSTLTIQRTQQEDSAVYLCASSLEGWGSYEQYFGPGTRLTVT.

This clone appeared once. The chain has TRBV19 and TRBJ1-1; 10 positions agree with TRBD1. V lost 8 bases to trimming and J lost 5 bases; unmatched junction nucleotides: 5. The CDR3 loop spans 13 amino acids. The germline V gene encodes CDR1 LNHDA and CDR2 SQIVND (reference sequence). The CDR3: CASRTGGWTEAFF. DNA for the CDR3: TGTGCCAGTCGGACAGGGGGTTGGACTGAAGCTTTCTTT.

The chain has TRBV5-1 and TRBJ2-7, with D possibly being TRBD2 (6 bases). Germline CDR1 SGHRS, CDR2 YFSETQ. This CDR3 spans 13 amino acids. Trimming pared 4 bases from V and 1 base from J, leaving 9 bases between. This chain's CDR3 is CASSMGLSYEQYF. The CDR3 nucleotides are TGCGCCAGCAGCATGGGACTGTCCTACGAGCAGTACTTC.

In its sample, this clone was seen once. This chain joins TRBV4-1 and TRBJ2-5; the D is unclear. V lost 1 base and J 1 base, leaving 13 bases between the germline ends. The CDR3 runs to 16 residues. Looked up from germline, CDR1 is MGHRA and CDR2 is YSYEKL. The DNA of the CDR3 is TGCGCCAGCAGCCAAGGTCATTCTGGCACCCAAGAGACCCAGTACTTC. Translation gives CASSQGHSGTQETQYF.

This chain uses TRBV30 with TRBJ1-5; D is perhaps TRBD1 (5 bases). CDR3 size: 15 residues. CDR1 GTSNPN and CDR2 SVGIG come from the germline V gene (reference sequence). Trimming left V 0 bases short and J 5 bases short, with 14 bases between. The CDR3 DNA reads as TGTGCCTGGAGTGTAGGGACTTCGGGCGATCAGCCCCAGCATTTT. Protein product: CAWSVGTSGDQPQHF.